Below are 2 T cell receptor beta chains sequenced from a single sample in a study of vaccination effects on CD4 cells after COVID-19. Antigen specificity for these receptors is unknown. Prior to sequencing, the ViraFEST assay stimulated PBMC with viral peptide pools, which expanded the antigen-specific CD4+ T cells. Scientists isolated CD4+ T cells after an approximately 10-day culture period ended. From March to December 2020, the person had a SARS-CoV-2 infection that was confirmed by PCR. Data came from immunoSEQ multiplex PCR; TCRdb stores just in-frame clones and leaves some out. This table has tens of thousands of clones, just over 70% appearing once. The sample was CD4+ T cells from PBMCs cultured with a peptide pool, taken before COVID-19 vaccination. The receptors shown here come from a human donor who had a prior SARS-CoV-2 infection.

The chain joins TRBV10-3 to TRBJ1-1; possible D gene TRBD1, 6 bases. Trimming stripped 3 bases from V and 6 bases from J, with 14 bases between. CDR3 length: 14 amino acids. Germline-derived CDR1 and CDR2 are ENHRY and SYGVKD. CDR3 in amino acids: CAISDNRAKAEAFF. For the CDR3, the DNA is TGTGCCATCAGTGACAACAGGGCAAAGGCTGAAGCTTTCTTT.

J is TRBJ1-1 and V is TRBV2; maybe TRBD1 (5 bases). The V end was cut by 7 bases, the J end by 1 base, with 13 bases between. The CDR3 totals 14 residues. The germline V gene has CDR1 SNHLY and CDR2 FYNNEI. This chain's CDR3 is CASTHDSENTEAFF. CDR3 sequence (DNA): TGTGCCAGCACCCACGACAGCGAGAACACTGAAGCTTTCTTT.